This T cell receptor beta chain is from a study of shared clonotypes between healthy human individuals. In the study overall: Contributing individuals were a couple of females and a few males aged 18 to 49.

Naivety among CD8 cells was defined by CD45RO negativity and positive CCR7 selection, thereby excluding terminally differentiated effector memory CD45RA+ cells. This clone occurred once. Its antigen is not known. Study-level points and caveats: Non-shared clonotypes showed lower generation probabilities than clonotypes common to all four donors. In having few donors, the study represented limited genetic and exposure-history diversity.

This CDR3 is built from 15 residues. Trimming cost V 0 bases and J 5 bases; bases outside gene matches: 6. Germline V gene lookup returns CDR1 SGDLS and CDR2 YYNGEE. Assay used: immunoSEQ multiplex PCR; TCRdb lists only in-frame clones, some missing. The repertoire holds approximately 2,000,000 clones, with about 93% as singletons. The chain uses TRBV9 and TRBJ2-5; 8 positions match TRBD2. Specimen: naive CD8+ T cells from PBMCs. This clonotype originated in a man aged 18 to 29 in good health. Some clones in this sample may be carry-over from other donors' samples. The CDR3 nucleotides are TGTGCCAGCAGCGTAGCGGGAGGGGGAGGTGAGACCCAGTACTTC. This sequence encodes CASSVAGGGGETQYF.